The 24 T cell receptor beta chains in this list originate from one sample, sequenced in a study of blood T cell repertoires in COVID-19 (dated by TCRdb to the early 2020s). Library construction relied on the immunoSEQ multiplex PCR assay. This immuneACCESS table, as held by TCRdb, lists in-frame sequences with V and J called but not all clones. Of the missing ones, under half trace to an unresolved V gene in checked studies; the others have no known cause. The sample contains roughly 330,000 clones, roughly 88% of them found a single time. The ten largest clones represent about 3.9% of the sample. Sequencing was carried out using peripheral blood. The source of these receptors is a woman in her forties or fifties with active or convalescent COVID-19.

In DNA, the CDR3 is TGTGCCAGCAGCCAAGATTACAGGGGGGGAACCGGGGAGCTGTTTTTT. This encodes CASSQDYRGGTGELFF. The chain links TRBV4-2 to TRBJ2-2, with D possibly matching TRBD1 (8 bases). The CDR3 totals 16 residues. Trimming took off 0 bases at V and 5 bases at J, with 13 bases between the two ends. The germline CDR1 and CDR2 sequences are LGHNA and YNFKEQ.

This chain joins TRBV7-2 and TRBJ2-7, with D possibly being TRBD1 (6 bases). The CDR3 runs to 14 residues. Trimming stripped 2 bases from V and 5 bases from J, with 13 bases between. Germline loops: CDR1 SGHTA, CDR2 FQGNSA. CDR3 loop: CASSLTGWGNEQYF. The CDR3 nucleotides read TGTGCCAGCAGCTTAACAGGGTGGGGGAACGAGCAGTACTTC.

V usage is TRBV5-4 and J usage is TRBJ1-4, with TRBD1 identical over 12 bases. The V segment lost 4 bases and the J segment 5 bases; nucleotides outside the gene matches: 9. Germline lookup yields CDR1 SGHNT and CDR2 YYREEE (reference sequence). CDR3 length: 17 residues. The chain's CDR3 is CASSRDRGREPNEKLFF. The CDR3 DNA is TGTGCCAGCAGCAGGGACAGGGGGCGAGAACCCAATGAAAAACTGTTTTTT. Complete variable domain (other parts from reference TRBV5-4 and TRBJ1-4): ETGVTQSPTHLIKTRGQQVTLRCSSQSGHNTVSWYQQALGQGPQFIFQYYREEENGRGNFPPRFSGLQFPNYSSELNVNALELDDSALYLCASSRDRGREPNEKLFFGSGTQLSVL.

The chain carries TRBV4-1 and TRBJ2-7; 9 positions agree with TRBD1. The CDR3 covers 16 residues. J was trimmed by 1 base and V by 1 base; bases with no gene match: 5. Germline lookup yields CDR1 MGHRA and CDR2 YSYEKL. CDR3 in amino acids: CASSQVAGTGSYEQYF. In DNA form, the CDR3 reads TGCGCCAGCAGCCAAGTCGCCGGGACAGGGTCCTACGAGCAGTACTTC.

Regarding this clone: This specimen includes other DNA sequences encoding the same CDR3. The chain has TRBV7-2 and TRBJ1-3; D gene ambiguous. The germline V gene encodes CDR1 SGHTA and CDR2 FQGNSA. The germline V and J ends were trimmed by 3 bases and 4 bases, with 7 bases remaining between them. The CDR3 has 13 residues. The CDR3 nucleotides are TGTGCCAGCAGCTTTCGAGGAGGAAACACCATATATTTT. As protein: CASSFRGGNTIYF. Drawing the rest from reference TRBV7-2 and TRBJ1-3, the complete variable domain is GAGVSQSPSNKVTEKGKDVELRCDPISGHTALYWYRQSLGQGLEFLIYFQGNSAPDKSGLPSDRFSAERTGGSVSTLTIQRTQQEDSAVYLCASSFRGGNTIYFGEGSWLTVV.

This chain links TRBV19 with TRBJ2-7; TRBD2 might be the D (5 bases). Trimming removed 6 bases at V and 3 bases at J, with 12 bases between. Germline CDR1 and CDR2: LNHDA and SQIVND (reference sequence). CDR3 length: 13 residues. CDR3: CASSLRRDYEQYF. The DNA of the CDR3 is TGTGCCAGTAGCCTCCGACGGGACTACGAGCAGTACTTC.

The V gene is TRBV29-1, the J gene TRBJ1-1, with D unresolved. The V end lost 4 bases, the J end lost 0 bases, and 6 bases lay between the germline ends. This CDR3 comprises 12 residues. CDR1 is SQVTM and CDR2 is ANQGSEA in the germline V gene. The CDR3 coding sequence is TGCAGCGTTGGGCGGATGAACACTGAAGCTTTCTTT. Amino acids: CSVGRMNTEAFF.

Details on this clone: This same CDR3 is encoded by further DNA sequences in the sample. V usage is TRBV27 and J usage is TRBJ2-7, with 9 bases aligning to TRBD1. This CDR3 is built from 14 residues. The V and J ends lost 5 bases and 4 bases, in that order; junction bases with no gene match: 6. In germline, CDR1 is MNHEY, CDR2 SMNVEV (reference sequence). The CDR3 reads CASSGTGSSYEQYF. For the CDR3, the DNA is TGTGCCAGCAGTGGGACAGGGAGCTCGTACGAGCAGTACTTC.

The gene calls are TRBV30 and TRBJ2-3, with 7 positions matching TRBD2. V lost 2 bases and J lost 4; bases outside the gene matches: 3. Per the germline V gene, CDR1 is GTSNPN and CDR2 is SVGIG (reference sequence). This CDR3 is 13 amino acids long. For the CDR3, the DNA is TGTGCCTGGAGTATTAGCGGGCCAGATACGCAGTATTTT. Its translation is CAWSISGPDTQYF.

The chain uses TRBV6-1 and TRBJ2-3; perhaps TRBD1 as D (5 bases). Trimming took 10 bases from V and 5 from J, leaving 10 bases between them. This CDR3 spans 11 amino acids. The germline gives CDR1 MNHNS, CDR2 SASEGT. DNA of the CDR3: TGTGCCACTCTAACAGGAGATACGCAGTATTTT. Translated: CATLTGDTQYF.

In its sample, this clone was seen a few times. The CDR3 sequence: CASRRGLKSPPEQYF. In DNA form, the CDR3 reads TGTGCCAGCAGACGCGGACTGAAGAGTCCACCCGAGCAGTACTTC. This chain links TRBV6-5 with TRBJ2-7, with a weak D call TRBD2 (5 bases). The CDR3 runs to 15 residues. Trimming pared 6 bases from V and 6 bases from J, leaving 21 bases between. CDR1 is MNHEY and CDR2 is SVGAGI in the germline V gene.

The rearrangement uses TRBV19 and TRBJ1-5; no clear D. The CDR3 loop spans 15 amino acids. Trimming shortened V by 2 bases and J by 6 bases, and 14 bases separated the two germline ends. The germline V gene encodes CDR1 LNHDA and CDR2 SQIVND (reference sequence). This CDR3 reads CASSISATSRQPQHF. In DNA, the CDR3 is TGTGCCAGTAGTATAAGTGCGACAAGTCGTCAGCCCCAGCATTTT.

V usage is TRBV6-5 and J usage is TRBJ1-3; D not certain. The CDR3 has 15 amino acids. Germline V gene sequence: CDR1 MNHEY, CDR2 SVGAGI. The V and J ends lost 0 bases and 4 bases respectively, with 10 bases between them. CDR3 DNA: TGTGCCAGCAGTTACTCGAAGTGGCCGGGAAACACCATATATTTT. Its translation: CASSYSKWPGNTIYF.

The chain combines TRBV15 with TRBJ1-1; D unclear. CDR1 and CDR2 from the germline V gene are LNHNV and YYDKDF (reference sequence). The CDR3 consists of 12 residues. V shed 2 bases and J shed 5 bases, with 6 bases lying between them. This chain's CDR3 is CATSRPPTEAFF. The CDR3 region has the DNA TGTGCCACCAGCAGACCCCCAACTGAAGCTTTCTTT.

The rearrangement joins TRBV6-5 to TRBJ2-2; tentatively, D is TRBD1 (7 bases). The ends were cut back, 6 bases at V and 4 bases at J, with 12 bases in the middle. CDR3 length equals 14 residues. Germline CDR1 reads MNHEY; CDR2 reads SVGAGI. CDR3 coding DNA: TGTGCCAGCAGGAGACAGGGAGGCACCGGGGAGCTGTTTTTT. Translation gives CASRRQGGTGELFF.

This clone was counted only a few times. V is TRBV3-1 (or the pseudogene TRBV3-2) and J is TRBJ1-2; TRBD1 matches 8 bases. The V gene end was trimmed by 1 base and the J gene end by 7 bases; junction bases not matched to a gene: 14. This CDR3 contains 17 residues. CDR1 and CDR2 (germline): LGHDT, YNNKEL (reference sequence). The CDR3 region is CASSQGLYPGQASGYTF. DNA for the CDR3: TGTGCCAGCAGCCAAGGCCTGTATCCGGGACAGGCTTCTGGCTACACCTTC.

This clone was seen more than once but under ten times. The chain employs TRBV6-2 or TRBV6-3 and TRBJ1-1, with 8 bases that match TRBD1. The CDR3 has 15 residues. Trimming cost V 5 bases and J 1 base; bases outside gene matches: 6. The V gene's germline CDR1 is MNHEY and CDR2 SVGEGT. CDR3 DNA sequence: TGTGCCAGCAGTGGACAGGGAGTCGCGAACACTGAAGCTTTCTTT. It codes for CASSGQGVANTEAFF.

The count of this clone is one. The genes are TRBV7-9 and TRBJ2-5, with 10 bases that match TRBD1. CDR1 SEHNR and CDR2 FQNEAQ come from the germline V gene (reference sequence). The CDR3 spans 15 residues. J was trimmed by 4 bases and V by 2 bases; bases with no gene match: 4. The CDR3 DNA reads TGTGCCAGCAGCTTAAGTTGGACAGGGGGAGAGACCCAGTACTTC. This sequence encodes CASSLSWTGGETQYF.

This clone was counted a single time. V gene TRBV5-1 combines with J gene TRBJ1-3, with D unresolved. There are 17 residues in the CDR3. Germline assignment: CDR1 SGHRS and CDR2 YFSETQ. Trimming left V 0 bases short and J 0 bases short, with 13 bases between. This chain's CDR3 is CASSLGGSISSGNTIYF. For the CDR3, the DNA is TGCGCCAGCAGCTTGGGAGGTAGTATAAGCTCTGGAAACACCATATATTTT.

With respect to this clone: At one boundary the junction diverges from the germline segment, which might be a read error. The genes are TRBV7-7 and TRBJ2-1; D might be TRBD1 (6 bases). Looked up from germline, CDR1 is SSHAT and CDR2 is FNYEAQ (reference sequence). The CDR3 spans 14 residues. CDR3 loop: CASSAQPGADEQFF. For the CDR3, the DNA is TGTGCTAGCAGCGCCCAACCAGGGGCTGATGAGCAGTTCTTC.

V is TRBV6-6 and J is TRBJ2-5; D may be TRBD1 (5 bases). The CDR3 extends over 14 amino acids. V dropped 3 bases and J dropped 3 bases, with 11 bases sitting between them. CDR1 is MNHNY, CDR2 SVGAGI, per germline (reference sequence). The CDR3 is CASSYFGREETQYF. The CDR3 bases are TGTGCCAGCAGTTATTTTGGCAGGGAAGAGACCCAGTACTTC.

This clone was observed a single time. The chain links TRBV7-2 to TRBJ1-5, with TRBD1 matching over 10 bases. The V gene end was trimmed by 3 bases and the J gene end by 7 bases; junction bases not matched to a gene: 6. The CDR3 totals 15 residues. Germline V gene sequence: CDR1 SGHTA, CDR2 FQGNSA. The CDR3 bases are TGTGCCAGCAGCTTTCGCGGACAGGGGGGGCAGCCCCAGCATTTT. Encoded protein: CASSFRGQGGQPQHF.

V is TRBV6-2 or TRBV6-3 and J is TRBJ1-5, with 9 bases lining up with TRBD1. This CDR3 spans 13 amino acids. From germline, CDR1 is MNHEY and CDR2 SVGEGT. With V trimmed by 6 bases and J by 5 bases, 2 bases remained unmatched. The CDR3 nucleotides read TGTGCCAGCAGCTGGACAGGGGATCAGCCCCAGCATTTT. It yields the protein CASSWTGDQPQHF.

The rearrangement uses TRBV6-5 and TRBJ1-6; the D gene is possibly TRBD1 (6 bases). Germline V gene sequence: CDR1 MNHEY, CDR2 SVGAGI. The CDR3 extends over 15 amino acids. Between the trimmed V and J ends, which lost 6 bases and 3 bases, there was a span of 12 bases. The CDR3 sequence: CASRSGTYYNSPLHF. The CDR3 DNA is TGTGCCAGCAGATCCGGGACATACTATAATTCACCCCTCCACTTT.